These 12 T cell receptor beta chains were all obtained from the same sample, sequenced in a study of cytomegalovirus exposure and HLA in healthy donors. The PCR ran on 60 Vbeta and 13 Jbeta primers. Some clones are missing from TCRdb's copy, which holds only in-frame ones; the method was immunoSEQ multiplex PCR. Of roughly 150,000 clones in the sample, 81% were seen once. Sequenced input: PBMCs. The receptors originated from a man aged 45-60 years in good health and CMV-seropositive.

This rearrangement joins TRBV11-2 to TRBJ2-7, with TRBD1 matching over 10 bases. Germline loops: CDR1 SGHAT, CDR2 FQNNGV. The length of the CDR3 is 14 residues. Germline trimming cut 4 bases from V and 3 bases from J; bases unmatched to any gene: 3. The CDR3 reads CASSSGTGVYEQYF. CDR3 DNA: TGTGCCAGCAGCTCCGGGACAGGGGTCTACGAGCAGTACTTC.

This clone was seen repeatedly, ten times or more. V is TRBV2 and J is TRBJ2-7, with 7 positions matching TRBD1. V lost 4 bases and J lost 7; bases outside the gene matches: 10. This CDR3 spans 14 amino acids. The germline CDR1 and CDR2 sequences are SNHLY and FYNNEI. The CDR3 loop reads CASSGSDRAKEQYF. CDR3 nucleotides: TGTGCCAGCAGTGGCTCCGACAGGGCAAAAGAGCAGTACTTC.

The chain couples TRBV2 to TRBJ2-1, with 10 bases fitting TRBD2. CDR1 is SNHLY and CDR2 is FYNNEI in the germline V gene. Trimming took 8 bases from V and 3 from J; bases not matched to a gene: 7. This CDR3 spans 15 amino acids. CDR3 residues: CASAASGGYYNEQFF. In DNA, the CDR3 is TGTGCCAGCGCGGCTAGCGGGGGTTACTACAATGAGCAGTTCTTC.

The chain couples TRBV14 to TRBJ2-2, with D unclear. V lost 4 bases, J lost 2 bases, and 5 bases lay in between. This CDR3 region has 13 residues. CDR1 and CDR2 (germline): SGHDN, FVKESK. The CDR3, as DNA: TGTGCCAGCAGCCCCTATAACACCGGGGAGCTGTTTTTT. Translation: CASSPYNTGELFF.

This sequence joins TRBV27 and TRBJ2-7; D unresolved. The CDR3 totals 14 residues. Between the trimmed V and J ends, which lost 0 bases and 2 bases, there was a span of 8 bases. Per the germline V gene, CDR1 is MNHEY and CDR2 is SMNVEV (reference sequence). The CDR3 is CASSLSLAAYEQYF. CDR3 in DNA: TGTGCCAGCAGTTTATCGTTAGCCGCCTACGAGCAGTACTTC.

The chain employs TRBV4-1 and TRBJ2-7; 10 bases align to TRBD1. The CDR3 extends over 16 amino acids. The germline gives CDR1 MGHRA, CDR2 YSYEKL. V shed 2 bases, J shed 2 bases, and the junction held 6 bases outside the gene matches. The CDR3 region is CASSQLGTGDTYEQYF. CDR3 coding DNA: TGCGCCAGCAGCCAACTTGGGACAGGGGATACCTACGAGCAGTACTTC.

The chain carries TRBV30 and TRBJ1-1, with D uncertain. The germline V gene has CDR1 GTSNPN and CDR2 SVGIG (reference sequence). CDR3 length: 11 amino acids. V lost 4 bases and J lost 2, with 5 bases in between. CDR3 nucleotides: TGTGCCTGGAATCAAAACACTGAAGCTTTCTTT. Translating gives CAWNQNTEAFF.

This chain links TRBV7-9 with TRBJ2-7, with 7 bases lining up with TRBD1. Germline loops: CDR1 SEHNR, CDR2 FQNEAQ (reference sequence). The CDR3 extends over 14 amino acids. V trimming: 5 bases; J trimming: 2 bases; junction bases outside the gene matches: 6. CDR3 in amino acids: CASSQDRVPYEQYF. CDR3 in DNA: TGTGCCAGCAGCCAAGACAGGGTTCCCTACGAGCAGTACTTC. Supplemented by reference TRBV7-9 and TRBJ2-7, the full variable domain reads DTGVSQNPRHKITKRGQNVTFRCDPISEHNRLYWYRQTLGQGPEFLTYFQNEAQLEKSRLLSDRFSAERPKGSFSTLEIQRTEQGDSAMYLCASSQDRVPYEQYFGPGTRLTVT.

The CDR3 reads CASSFREGEQYF. DNA of the CDR3: TGTGCCAGCAGCTTCAGGGAGGGCGAGCAGTACTTC. V gene TRBV7-3 combines with J gene TRBJ2-7; 7 bases agree with TRBD2. Germline CDR1 is SGHTA and CDR2 is FQGTGA. V was pared by 3 bases and J by 6 bases, with 2 bases of the junction left unmatched. The CDR3 runs to 12 residues.

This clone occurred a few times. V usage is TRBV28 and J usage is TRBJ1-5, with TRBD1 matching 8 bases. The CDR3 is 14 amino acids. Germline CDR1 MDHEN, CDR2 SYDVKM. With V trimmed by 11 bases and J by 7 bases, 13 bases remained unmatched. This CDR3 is CAATAGGAWQPQHF. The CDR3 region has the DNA TGTGCCGCCACTGCAGGGGGCGCTTGGCAGCCCCAGCATTTT. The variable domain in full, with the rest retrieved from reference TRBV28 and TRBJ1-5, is DVKVTQSSRYLVKRTGEKVFLECVQDMDHENMFWYRQDPGLGLRLIYFSYDVKMKEKGDIPEGYSVSREKKERFSLILESASTNQTSMYLCAATAGGAWQPQHFGDGTRLSIL.

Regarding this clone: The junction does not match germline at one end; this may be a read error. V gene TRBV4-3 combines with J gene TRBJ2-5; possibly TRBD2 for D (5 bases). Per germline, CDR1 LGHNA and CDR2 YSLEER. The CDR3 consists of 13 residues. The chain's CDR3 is CTSRPRGQETQYF. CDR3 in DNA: TGCACCAGCCGCCCCCGGGGCCAAGAGACCCAGTACTTC.

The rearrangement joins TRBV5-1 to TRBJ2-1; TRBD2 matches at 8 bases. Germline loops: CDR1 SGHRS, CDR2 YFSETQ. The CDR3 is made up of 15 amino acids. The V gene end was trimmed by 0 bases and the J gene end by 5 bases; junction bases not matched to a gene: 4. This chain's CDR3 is CASSLAGGLNNEQFF. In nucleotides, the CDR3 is TGCGCCAGCAGCTTGGCGGGGGGGCTGAACAATGAGCAGTTCTTC. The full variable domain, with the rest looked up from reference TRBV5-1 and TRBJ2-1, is KAGVTQTPRYLIKTRGQQVTLSCSPISGHRSVSWYQQTPGQGLQFLFEYFSETQRNKGNFPGRFSGRQFSNSRSEMNVSTLELGDSALYLCASSLAGGLNNEQFFGPGTRLTVL.